This TCR beta chain was retrieved from a study of cytomegalovirus exposure and HLA in healthy donors. Study-wide findings and caveats: As confirmed in vitro, three CMV-associated chains were specific for CMV antigens.

The CDR3 has 15 residues. From germline, CDR1 is SGHNT and CDR2 YYREEE (reference sequence). Trimming shortened V by 1 base and J by 3 bases, and 13 bases separated the two germline ends. In the case of this clone: Its antigen is still unknown.

Vbeta (60) and Jbeta (13) primers were used in the PCR. The assay was immunoSEQ multiplex PCR, and TCRdb's table has in-frame clones only and misses some. Here the sample spans 90,000 to 130,000 clones, 75% to 90% being singletons. Sequenced sample: PBMCs. The origin of this receptor is a man between 40 and 49 years old in good health and CMV-seronegative. The V gene is TRBV5-4, the J gene TRBJ1-2; D unresolved. Here the CDR3 reads CASSLNSAADYGYTF. Written as DNA, the CDR3 is TGTGCCAGCAGCTTGAACAGTGCCGCTGACTATGGCTACACCTTC.